This T cell receptor (beta chain) is from a study of read filtering for tumor transcriptome and immune sequencing. Study-wide points: Dropping single-read clonotypes raised IR-seq and RNA-seq shared-clonotype correlation. In IR-seq, single-read clonotypes were roughly 82% of clonotypes but approximately 3.2% of reads.

In its sample, this clonotype was seen a few times. Its antigen remains unknown. From around 440 ng of RNA, a library with molecular barcoded alpha/delta and beta/gamma adaptors was made. TCRdb itself ran the reads through MiXCR, one entry per CDR3 protein. The table has approximately 61,000 distinct CDR3 sequences, approximately 19% seen once; the top ten hold about an eighth. Germline CDR1 reads SGHNT; CDR2 reads YYREEE (reference sequence). CDR3 length: 13 amino acids. V was pared by 3 bases and J by 3 bases, with 9 bases between. Source material: a population of CD138-negative cells sorted from bone marrow. This chain uses TRBV5-4 with TRBJ2-5; no clear D gene. The receptor's source is a donor at least 40 years old with multiple myeloma. The CDR3 sequence: CASSSLPKETQYF. As DNA, the CDR3 is TGTGCCAGCAGCTCATTACCAAAAGAGACCCAGTACTTC.